These 27 T cell receptor beta chains came from one sample sequenced in a study of CD8 T cells in Susac syndrome. An input of about 0.5 to 1 ug of RNA was subjected to reverse transcription using random hexamers. TCRdb reanalysed the immunoSEQ multiplex PCR reads using MiXCR and keeps one entry per CDR3 protein. The sample has approximately 170,000 distinct CDR3 sequences, just over 90% seen once; the top ten hold 0.065% to 0.085%. The sequenced sample consisted of CD4+ T cells from PBMCs. The source of these receptors is a human donor in good health.

The gene calls are TRBV9 and TRBJ2-3; tentative D call: TRBD2 (6 bases). Trimming pared 4 bases from V and 3 bases from J, leaving 24 bases between. Germline assignment: CDR1 SGDLS and CDR2 YYNGEE. The CDR3 contains 18 residues. The CDR3 nucleotides are TGTGCCAGCAGCCCTAGAAGGCGAGGGAGGTCAGGGACAGATACGCAGTATTTT. It encodes CASSPRRRGRSGTDTQYF.

V gene TRBV6-4 combines with J gene TRBJ2-1, with 10 bases aligning to TRBD2. The CDR3 is made up of 15 amino acids. Germline V lookup: CDR1 MRHNA, CDR2 SNTAGT. The V segment lost 4 bases and the J segment 6 bases; nucleotides outside the gene matches: 6. The CDR3 nucleotides are TGTGCCAGCAGTGCCAGCGGGGGGGCCGGCAATGAGCAGTTCTTC. Translation gives CASSASGGAGNEQFF.

The chain carries TRBV3-1 and TRBJ2-7, with 9 bases that match TRBD2. Losses at the gene ends were 4 bases for V and 0 bases for J; bases not matched to a gene: 10. Germline CDR1 is LGHDT and CDR2 is YNNKEL (reference sequence). This CDR3 has 17 residues. CDR3 DNA: TGTGCCAGCAGCCCTGGTCCAAAAGCGGGGGGCTCCTACGAGCAGTACTTC. This encodes CASSPGPKAGGSYEQYF.

DNA of the CDR3: TGTGCCAGCAGCCGACTCCCGGGACGCTTCCCTAACGGAGCTTTCTTT. Amino acids: CASSRLPGRFPNGAFF. V usage is TRBV11-2 and J usage is TRBJ1-1, with D maybe TRBD1 (5 bases). The CDR3 is 16 amino acids. The V gene lost 5 bases and the J gene lost 10 bases, with 26 bases spanning the gap. CDR1 is SGHAT and CDR2 is FQNNGV in the germline V gene.

The chain joins TRBV30 to TRBJ2-1, with 16 bases aligning to TRBD2. Germline values: CDR1 GTSNPN, CDR2 SVGIG (reference sequence). The CDR3 has 20 residues. V was clipped by 4 bases and J by 0 bases; unmatched bases: 12. CDR3 bases: TGTGCCTGGACCCCCCGCCCGGGACTAGCGGGAGGGAGCTCCTACAATGAGCAGTTCTTC. As protein: CAWTPRPGLAGGSSYNEQFF. The full variable domain, with the rest looked up from reference TRBV30 and TRBJ2-1, is SQTIHQWPATLVQPVGSPLSLECTVEGTSNPNLYWYRQAAGRGLQLLFYSVGIGQISSEVPQNLSASRPQDRQFILSSKKLLLSDSGFYLCAWTPRPGLAGGSSYNEQFFGPGTRLTVL.

This chain joins TRBV12-3 or TRBV12-4 and TRBJ1-2, with a tentative D call TRBD1 (5 bases). This CDR3 has 16 residues. V was shortened by 5 bases and J by 2 bases, with 18 bases between the two germline ends. CDR3 amino acids: CASSLGTSRLNYGYTF. The CDR3 coding sequence is TGTGCCAGCAGTCTCGGGACGTCTCGACTAAACTATGGCTACACCTTC.

V gene TRBV6-1 combines with J gene TRBJ1-3; no reliable D call. The CDR3 runs 16 residues. Germline V gene sequence: CDR1 MNHNS, CDR2 SASEGT. V shed 1 base and J shed 0 bases, with 10 bases lying between them. Written as DNA, the CDR3 is TGTGCCAGCAGTGAAGTGGCCACCCCCTCTGGAAACACCATATATTTT. The encoded protein is CASSEVATPSGNTIYF.

This sequence joins TRBV10-3 and TRBJ2-3; either TRBD1 or TRBD2 may supply D (5 bases each). The V end lost 10 bases, the J end lost 9 bases, and 23 bases lay between the germline ends. CDR1 ENHRY and CDR2 SYGVKD come from the germline V gene. The CDR3 loop spans 14 amino acids. The CDR3 spells CATRGTSGSETQYF. The CDR3 nucleotides read TGTGCCACCCGAGGGACCTCAGGGTCGGAAACGCAGTATTTT.

CDR3 DNA sequence: TGCAGTGCTATCGGACGCCCTTACACAGATACGCAGTATTTT. Its protein is CSAIGRPYTDTQYF. V gene TRBV20-1 combines with J gene TRBJ2-3; the D is unclear. V shed 4 bases and J shed 2 bases, with 13 bases lying between them. CDR1 and CDR2 from the germline V gene are DFQATT and SNEGSKA (reference sequence). The CDR3 spans 14 residues.

The chain combines TRBV6-5 with TRBJ1-5, with TRBD1 as a possible D gene (5 bases). CDR1 is MNHEY, CDR2 SVGAGI, per germline. Deletions cut 6 bases from V and 7 bases from J, with 10 bases between. This CDR3 has 12 amino acids. The CDR3: CASSPWGQPQHF. The CDR3 DNA is TGTGCCAGCAGCCCTTGGGGGCAGCCCCAGCATTTT.

The chain combines TRBV24-1 with TRBJ1-2, with 7 bases matching TRBD1. V shed 4 bases and J 6 bases; nucleotides not matched to a gene: 4. Per germline, CDR1 KGHDR and CDR2 SFDVKD. The CDR3 length is 13 residues. The CDR3 loop reads CATSEGQYNGYTF. CDR3 bases: TGTGCCACCAGTGAGGGACAGTACAATGGCTACACCTTC.

J is TRBJ2-7 and V is TRBV18, with 9 bases that match TRBD1. The V gene's germline CDR1 is KGHSH and CDR2 LQKENI. This CDR3 is 14 amino acids long. Trimming cost V 5 bases and J 3 bases; bases outside gene matches: 5. This CDR3 is CASSSDRGIYEQYF. The CDR3 coding sequence is TGTGCCAGCTCATCTGACAGGGGGATCTACGAGCAGTACTTC.

V and J are TRBV5-1 and TRBJ2-5; perhaps TRBD1 as D (6 bases). This CDR3 has 14 residues. The germline CDR1 and CDR2 sequences are SGHRS and YFSETQ. V was trimmed by 5 bases and J by 2 bases, leaving 13 bases between them. The CDR3 loop reads CASSQGSQQETQYF. The CDR3 nucleotides are TGCGCCAGCAGTCAGGGGTCGCAGCAAGAGACCCAGTACTTC.

This chain joins TRBV5-1 and TRBJ2-2; no reliable D call. The length of the CDR3 is 11 residues. Trimming removed 7 bases from V and 4 bases from J, with 5 bases in between. Looked up from germline, CDR1 is SGHRS and CDR2 is YFSETQ. Written as DNA, the CDR3 is TGCGCCAGCTCAGGCACCGGGGAGCTGTTTTTT. It codes for CASSGTGELFF.

This chain uses TRBV7-9 with TRBJ1-1; tentatively, D is TRBD1 (6 bases). Germline V CDR1 and CDR2: SEHNR, FQNEAQ (reference sequence). The CDR3 runs 16 residues. The V gene lost 4 bases and the J gene lost 4 bases, with 19 bases spanning the gap. CDR3 DNA: TGTGCCAGCAGCTCCGGGCCGGGGTTACAGGGCACTGAAGCTTTCTTT. This translates into CASSSGPGLQGTEAFF.

This clonotype has a single count. This chain uses TRBV4-1 with TRBJ2-6; D gene unclear. Trimming took 0 bases from V and 2 from J, leaving 17 bases between them. This CDR3 comprises 19 residues. Looked up from germline, CDR1 is MGHRA and CDR2 is YSYEKL. The CDR3 DNA follows: TGCGCCAGCAGCCAAGATTCAATCGGGCAGCCCCCTGGGGCCAACGTCCTGACTTTC. Translated, it gives CASSQDSIGQPPGANVLTF.

The chain couples TRBV6-2 or TRBV6-3 to TRBJ2-1; no definite D call. Germline CDR1 is MNHEY and CDR2 is SVGEGT. Trimming removed 0 bases from V and 8 bases from J, with 11 bases in between. The CDR3 totals 14 residues. The CDR3 DNA follows: TGTGCCAGCAGTTACTCGATACTGGGCGATGAGCAGTTCTTC. The encoded protein is CASSYSILGDEQFF.

This clonotype has just one count. The rearrangement uses TRBV29-1 and TRBJ2-7, with a tentative D call TRBD2 (6 bases). Trimming took off 1 base at V and 4 bases at J, with 17 bases between the two ends. Germline V gene sequence: CDR1 SQVTM, CDR2 ANQGSEA. The CDR3 loop spans 15 amino acids. The CDR3: CSVEGRDGGMYEQYF. CDR3 bases: TGCAGCGTTGAAGGGCGGGATGGAGGAATGTACGAGCAGTACTTC.

The chain combines TRBV28 with TRBJ2-1; 12 bases fit TRBD2. CDR1 is MDHEN and CDR2 is SYDVKM in the germline V gene. This CDR3 spans 16 amino acids. V shed 6 bases, J shed 9 bases, and the junction held 12 bases outside the gene matches. CDR3 sequence reads: CASREQTSGRRGEQFF. CDR3 nucleotide sequence: TGTGCCAGCAGAGAGCAGACTAGCGGGAGAAGGGGTGAGCAGTTCTTC.

This chain connects TRBV5-1 to TRBJ1-1; unclear D gene. The V and J ends lost 0 bases and 5 bases respectively, with 8 bases between them. From germline, CDR1 is SGHRS and CDR2 YFSETQ. The CDR3 is 13 amino acids. The DNA for the CDR3 is TGCGCCAGCAGCTTGGATGGGAAGACTGAAGCTTTCTTT. It encodes CASSLDGKTEAFF.

This clonotype was seen just once. This rearrangement joins TRBV9 to TRBJ2-3, with D unresolved. The CDR3 consists of 14 residues. Trimming removed 0 bases at V and 0 bases at J, with 5 bases between. Germline CDR1 and CDR2: SGDLS and YYNGEE. CDR3 region: CASSVAASTDTQYF. CDR3 bases: TGTGCCAGCAGCGTAGCGGCCAGCACAGATACGCAGTATTTT.

This sequence joins TRBV28 and TRBJ2-4, with 10 bases lining up with TRBD2. This CDR3 region has 20 residues. CDR1 is MDHEN and CDR2 is SYDVKM in the germline V gene. V shed 1 base and J 0 bases; nucleotides not matched to a gene: 12. The chain's CDR3 is CASSLSASGSGGLAKNIQYF. CDR3 coding DNA: TGTGCCAGCAGTTTATCGGCTAGCGGGAGCGGTGGGTTAGCCAAAAACATTCAGTACTTC. Using reference TRBV28 and TRBJ2-4 for the parts outside the CDR3, the full variable domain is DVKVTQSSRYLVKRTGEKVFLECVQDMDHENMFWYRQDPGLGLRLIYFSYDVKMKEKGDIPEGYSVSREKKERFSLILESASTNQTSMYLCASSLSASGSGGLAKNIQYFGAGTRLSVL.

The CDR3 is CASSLHLTQGAHGYTF. Here the CDR3 DNA reads TGTGCCAGCAGCCTTCACCTCACACAGGGGGCGCATGGCTACACCTTC. The V and J genes are TRBV3-1 and TRBJ1-2; TRBD1 agrees at 9 bases. Per the germline V gene, CDR1 is LGHDT and CDR2 is YNNKEL (reference sequence). Trimming took 4 bases from V and 6 from J; bases not matched to a gene: 12. This CDR3 comprises 16 residues.

The chain employs TRBV7-9 and TRBJ1-6; D is undetermined. Trimming removed 4 bases at V and 8 bases at J, with 18 bases between. This CDR3 is built from 16 residues. Germline V gene data show CDR1 as SEHNR and CDR2 as FQNEAQ (reference sequence). The CDR3 loop is CASSSPRPGSDSPLHF. CDR3 in DNA: TGTGCCAGCAGCTCTCCTCGACCGGGGTCGGATTCACCCCTCCACTTT. The variable domain in full, with the rest retrieved from reference TRBV7-9 and TRBJ1-6, is DTGVSQNPRHKITKRGQNVTFRCDPISEHNRLYWYRQTLGQGPEFLTYFQNEAQLEKSRLLSDRFSAERPKGSFSTLEIQRTEQGDSAMYLCASSSPRPGSDSPLHFGNGTRLTVT.

This chain uses TRBV3-1 with TRBJ1-1; a possible D gene is TRBD1 (5 bases). This CDR3 has 15 residues. Looked up from germline, CDR1 is LGHDT and CDR2 is YNNKEL (reference sequence). V was clipped by 1 base and J by 1 base, with 10 bases between them. CDR3 amino acids: CASSQGGAANTEAFF. The CDR3 DNA follows: TGTGCCAGCAGCCAAGGCGGGGCCGCGAACACTGAAGCTTTCTTT.

The chain links TRBV7-3 to TRBJ2-2, with D tentatively TRBD2 (6 bases). The CDR3 extends over 17 amino acids. Per the germline V gene, CDR1 is SGHTA and CDR2 is FQGTGA. Trimming removed 5 bases from V and 5 bases from J, with 21 bases in between. CDR3 DNA sequence: TGTGCCAGCAGCGCATCAAATCTAGCGCGAAGGACCGGGGAGCTGTTTTTT. Its protein is CASSASNLARRTGELFF.

The chain joins TRBV12-3 or TRBV12-4 to TRBJ2-7; D gene unclear. Trimming took off 6 bases at V and 2 bases at J, with 14 bases between the two ends. There are 14 residues in the CDR3. The CDR3 DNA follows: TGTGCCAGCAGCCCTACCGGCGGCCCCTACGAGCAGTACTTC. Protein sequence: CASSPTGGPYEQYF.